This TCR beta chain derives from a study of PD-L1 blockade in urothelial cancer. In germline, CDR1 is SNHLY, CDR2 FYNNEI. V lost 6 bases and J lost 2, with 10 bases in between. This CDR3 spans 13 amino acids. The time point: pretreatment peripheral blood. Some clones are missing from TCRdb's copy, which holds only in-frame ones; the method was immunoSEQ multiplex PCR. The data contain about 95,000 clones, 90% of them seen just once; the ten biggest clones take up 1.5% to 2%. This receptor was taken from a man between 60 and 70 years old with urothelial cancer. This sequence joins TRBV2 and TRBJ2-5; the D is unclear. This sample comprised PBMCs, obtained around atezolizumab (anti-PD-L1) treatment. The CDR3 loop is CASRKDSQETQYF. CDR3 DNA sequence: TGTGCCAGCAGGAAAGATAGTCAAGAGACCCAGTACTTC.